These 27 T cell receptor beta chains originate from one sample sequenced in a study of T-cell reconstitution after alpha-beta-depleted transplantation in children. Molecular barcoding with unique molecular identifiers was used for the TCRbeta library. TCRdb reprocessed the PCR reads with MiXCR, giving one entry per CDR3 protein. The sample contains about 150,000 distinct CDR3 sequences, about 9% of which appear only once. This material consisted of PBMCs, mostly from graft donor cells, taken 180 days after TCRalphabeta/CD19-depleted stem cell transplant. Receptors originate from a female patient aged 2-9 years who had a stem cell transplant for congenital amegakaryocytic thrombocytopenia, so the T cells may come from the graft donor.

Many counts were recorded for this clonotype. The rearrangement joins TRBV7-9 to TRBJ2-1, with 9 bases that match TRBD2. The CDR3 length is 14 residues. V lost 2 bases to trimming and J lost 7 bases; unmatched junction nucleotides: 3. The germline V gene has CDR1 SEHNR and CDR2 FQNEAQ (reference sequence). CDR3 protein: CASSLILAGNEQFF. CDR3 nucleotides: TGTGCCAGCAGCTTAATCCTAGCGGGGAATGAGCAGTTCTTC.

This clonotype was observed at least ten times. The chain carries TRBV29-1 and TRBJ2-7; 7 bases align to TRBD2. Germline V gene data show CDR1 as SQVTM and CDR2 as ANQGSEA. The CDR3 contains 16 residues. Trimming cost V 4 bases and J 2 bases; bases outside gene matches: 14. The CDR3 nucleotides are TGCAGCGTTGGGGATGGTGGGTTGGGGGGGGCCTACGAGCAGTACTTC. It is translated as CSVGDGGLGGAYEQYF.

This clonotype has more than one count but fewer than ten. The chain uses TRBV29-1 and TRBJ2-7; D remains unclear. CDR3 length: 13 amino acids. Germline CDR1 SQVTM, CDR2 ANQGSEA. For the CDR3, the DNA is TGCAGTCATAGAGCGTGTAGCTCCTACGAGCAGTACTTC. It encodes CSHRACSSYEQYF.

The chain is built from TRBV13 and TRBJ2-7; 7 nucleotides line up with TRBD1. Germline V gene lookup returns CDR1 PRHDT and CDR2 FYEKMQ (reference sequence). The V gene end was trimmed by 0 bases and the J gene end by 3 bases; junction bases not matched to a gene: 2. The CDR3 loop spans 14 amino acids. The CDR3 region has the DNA TGTGCCAGCAGCTTAGGGGCAGGGGGCTACGAGCAGTACTTC. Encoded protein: CASSLGAGGYEQYF. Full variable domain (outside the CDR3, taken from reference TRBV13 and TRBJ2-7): AAGVIQSPRHLIKEKRETATLKCYPIPRHDTVYWYQQGPGQDPQFLISFYEKMQSDKGSIPDRFSAQQFSDYHSELNMSSLELGDSALYFCASSLGAGGYEQYFGPGTRLTVT.

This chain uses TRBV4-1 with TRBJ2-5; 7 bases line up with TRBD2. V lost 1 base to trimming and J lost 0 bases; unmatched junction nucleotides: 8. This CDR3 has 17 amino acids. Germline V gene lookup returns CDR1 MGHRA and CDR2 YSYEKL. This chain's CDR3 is CASSQGVGLPYQETQYF. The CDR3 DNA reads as TGCGCCAGCAGCCAAGGCGTGGGACTACCGTACCAAGAGACCCAGTACTTC.

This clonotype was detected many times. Here the CDR3 reads CASRKTGLALNEQFF. Here the CDR3 DNA reads TGTGCCAGCAGAAAAACGGGACTAGCACTCAATGAGCAGTTCTTC. The V and J genes are TRBV27 and TRBJ2-1; TRBD2 aligns across 9 bases. V was pared by 6 bases and J by 6 bases, with 9 bases of the junction left unmatched. Per germline, CDR1 MNHEY and CDR2 SMNVEV (reference sequence). This CDR3 spans 15 amino acids.

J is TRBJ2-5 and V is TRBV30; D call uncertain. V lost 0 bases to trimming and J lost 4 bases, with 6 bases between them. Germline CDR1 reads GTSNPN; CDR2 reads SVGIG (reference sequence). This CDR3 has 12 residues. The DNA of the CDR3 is TGTGCCTGGAGTGTACACCGAGAGACCCAGTACTTC. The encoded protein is CAWSVHRETQYF.

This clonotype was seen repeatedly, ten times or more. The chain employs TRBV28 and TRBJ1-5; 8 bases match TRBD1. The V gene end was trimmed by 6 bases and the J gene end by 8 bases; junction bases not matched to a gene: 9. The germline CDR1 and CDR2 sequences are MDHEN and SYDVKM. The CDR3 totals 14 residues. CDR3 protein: CASSLGQGWEPQHF. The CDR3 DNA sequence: TGTGCCAGCAGCTTAGGACAGGGATGGGAGCCCCAGCATTTT.

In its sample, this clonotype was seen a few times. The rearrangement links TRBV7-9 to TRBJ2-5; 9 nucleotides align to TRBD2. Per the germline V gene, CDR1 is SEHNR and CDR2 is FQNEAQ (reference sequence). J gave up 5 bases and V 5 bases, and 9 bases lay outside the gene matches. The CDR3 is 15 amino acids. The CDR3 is CASSTAGGLRETQYF. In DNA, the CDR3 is TGTGCCAGCAGCACAGCGGGGGGATTACGGGAGACCCAGTACTTC. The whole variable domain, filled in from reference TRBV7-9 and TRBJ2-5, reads DTGVSQNPRHKITKRGQNVTFRCDPISEHNRLYWYRQTLGQGPEFLTYFQNEAQLEKSRLLSDRFSAERPKGSFSTLEIQRTEQGDSAMYLCASSTAGGLRETQYFGPGTRLLVL.

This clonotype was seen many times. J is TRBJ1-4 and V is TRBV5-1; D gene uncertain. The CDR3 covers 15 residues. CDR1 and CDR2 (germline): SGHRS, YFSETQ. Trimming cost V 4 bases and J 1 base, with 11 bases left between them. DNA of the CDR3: TGCGCCAGCAGCCTCGGGCGAGGAACTAATGAAAAACTGTTTTTT. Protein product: CASSLGRGTNEKLFF.

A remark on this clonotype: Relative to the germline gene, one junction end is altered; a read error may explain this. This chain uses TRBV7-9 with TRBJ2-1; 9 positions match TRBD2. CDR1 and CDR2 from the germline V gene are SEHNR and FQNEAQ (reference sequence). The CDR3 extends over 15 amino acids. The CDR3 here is CASSLGAGGFNDQFF. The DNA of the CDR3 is TGTGCCAGCAGCTTAGGTGCGGGAGGGTTCAATGACCAGTTCTTC.

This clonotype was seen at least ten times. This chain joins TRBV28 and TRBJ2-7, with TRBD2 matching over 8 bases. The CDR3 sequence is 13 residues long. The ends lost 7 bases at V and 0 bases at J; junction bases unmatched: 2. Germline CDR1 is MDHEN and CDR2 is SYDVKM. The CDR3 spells CASKSGSSYEQYF. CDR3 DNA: TGTGCCAGCAAGAGCGGGAGCTCCTACGAGCAGTACTTC. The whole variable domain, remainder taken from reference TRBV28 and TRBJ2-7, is DVKVTQSSRYLVKRTGEKVFLECVQDMDHENMFWYRQDPGLGLRLIYFSYDVKMKEKGDIPEGYSVSREKKERFSLILESASTNQTSMYLCASKSGSSYEQYFGPGTRLTVT.

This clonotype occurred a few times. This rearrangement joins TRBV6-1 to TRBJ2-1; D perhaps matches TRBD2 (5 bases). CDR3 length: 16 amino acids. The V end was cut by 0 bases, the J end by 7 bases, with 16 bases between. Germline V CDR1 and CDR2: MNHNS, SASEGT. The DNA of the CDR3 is TGTGCCAGCAGTGAAGCGGCTAGCTCGGCGTCTAATGAGCAGTTCTTC. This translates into CASSEAASSASNEQFF.

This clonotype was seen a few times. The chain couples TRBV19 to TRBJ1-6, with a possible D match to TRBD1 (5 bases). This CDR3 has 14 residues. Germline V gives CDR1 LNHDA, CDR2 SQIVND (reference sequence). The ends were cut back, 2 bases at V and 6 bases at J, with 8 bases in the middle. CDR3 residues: CASSIWQGNSPLHF. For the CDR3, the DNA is TGTGCCAGTAGTATATGGCAGGGTAATTCACCCCTCCACTTT.

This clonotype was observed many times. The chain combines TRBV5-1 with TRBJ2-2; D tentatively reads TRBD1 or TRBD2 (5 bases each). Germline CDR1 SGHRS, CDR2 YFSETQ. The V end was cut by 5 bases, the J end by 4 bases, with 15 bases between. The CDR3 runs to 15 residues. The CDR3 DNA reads TGCGCCAGCAGACTACTGAGGGGAGCCACCGGGGAGCTGTTTTTT. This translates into CASRLLRGATGELFF. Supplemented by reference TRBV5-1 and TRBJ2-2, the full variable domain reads KAGVTQTPRYLIKTRGQQVTLSCSPISGHRSVSWYQQTPGQGLQFLFEYFSETQRNKGNFPGRFSGRQFSNSRSEMNVSTLELGDSALYLCASRLLRGATGELFFGEGSRLTVL.

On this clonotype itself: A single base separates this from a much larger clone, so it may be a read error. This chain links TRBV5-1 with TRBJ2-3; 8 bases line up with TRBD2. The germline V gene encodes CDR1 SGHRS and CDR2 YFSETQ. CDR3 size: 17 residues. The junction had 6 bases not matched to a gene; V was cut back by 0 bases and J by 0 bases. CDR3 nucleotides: TGCGCCAGCAGCTTGGGAGCGGGAGCTGCTAGCACAGATACGCAGTATTTT. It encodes CASSLGAGAASTDTQYF.

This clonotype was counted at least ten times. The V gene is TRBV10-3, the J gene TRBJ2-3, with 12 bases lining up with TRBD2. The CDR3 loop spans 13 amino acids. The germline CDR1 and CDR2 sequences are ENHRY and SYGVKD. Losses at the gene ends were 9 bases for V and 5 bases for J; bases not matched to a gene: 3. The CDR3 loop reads CAMATSGRDTQYF. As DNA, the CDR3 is TGTGCCATGGCGACTAGCGGGAGAGATACGCAGTATTTT.

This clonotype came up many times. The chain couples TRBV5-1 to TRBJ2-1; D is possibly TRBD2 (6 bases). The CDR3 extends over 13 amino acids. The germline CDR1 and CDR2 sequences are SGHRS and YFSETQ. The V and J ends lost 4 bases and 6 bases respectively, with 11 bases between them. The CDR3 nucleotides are TGCGCCAGCAGCACCGGACTAAGCAATGAGCAGTTCTTC. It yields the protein CASSTGLSNEQFF. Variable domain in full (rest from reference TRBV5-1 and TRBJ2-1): KAGVTQTPRYLIKTRGQQVTLSCSPISGHRSVSWYQQTPGQGLQFLFEYFSETQRNKGNFPGRFSGRQFSNSRSEMNVSTLELGDSALYLCASSTGLSNEQFFGPGTRLTVL.

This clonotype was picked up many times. For the CDR3, the DNA is TGCAGCGCCGGGACTAGCGGGACAGAGACCCAGTACTTC. It specifies CSAGTSGTETQYF. The rearrangement uses TRBV29-1 and TRBJ2-5, with TRBD2 matching over 13 bases. Germline V gives CDR1 SQVTM, CDR2 ANQGSEA. V lost 7 bases, J lost 4 bases, and 3 bases stayed unmatched. CDR3 size: 13 residues.

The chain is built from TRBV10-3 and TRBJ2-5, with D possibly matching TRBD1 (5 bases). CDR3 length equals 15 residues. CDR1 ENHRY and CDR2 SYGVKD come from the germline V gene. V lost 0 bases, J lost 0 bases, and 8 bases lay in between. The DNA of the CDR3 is TGTGCCATCAGTGAGTCGACAGAAAACCAAGAGACCCAGTACTTC. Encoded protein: CAISESTENQETQYF.

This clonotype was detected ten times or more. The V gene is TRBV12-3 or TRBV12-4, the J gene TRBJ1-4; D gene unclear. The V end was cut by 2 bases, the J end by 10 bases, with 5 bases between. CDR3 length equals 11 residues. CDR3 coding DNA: TGTGCCAGCAGTTTACGGGGAAAACTGTTTTTT. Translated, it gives CASSLRGKLFF.

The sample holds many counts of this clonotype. CDR3 coding DNA: TGTGCCAGCAGTCCGATGGGACGGAGCACAGATACGCAGTATTTT. Its protein product is CASSPMGRSTDTQYF. The chain couples TRBV28 to TRBJ2-3; D possibly matches TRBD1 or TRBD2 (5 bases each). Trimming stripped 5 bases from V and 0 bases from J, with 12 bases between. The CDR3 spans 15 residues. CDR1 and CDR2 from the germline V gene are MDHEN and SYDVKM.

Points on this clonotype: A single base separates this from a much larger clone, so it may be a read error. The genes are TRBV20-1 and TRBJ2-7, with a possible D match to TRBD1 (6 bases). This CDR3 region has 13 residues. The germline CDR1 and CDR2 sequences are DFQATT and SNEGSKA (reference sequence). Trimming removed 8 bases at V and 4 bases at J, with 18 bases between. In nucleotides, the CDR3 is TGCAGTTCCTTAGGGGGTACTTTTTACGAGCAGTACTTC. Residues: CSSLGGTFYEQYF.

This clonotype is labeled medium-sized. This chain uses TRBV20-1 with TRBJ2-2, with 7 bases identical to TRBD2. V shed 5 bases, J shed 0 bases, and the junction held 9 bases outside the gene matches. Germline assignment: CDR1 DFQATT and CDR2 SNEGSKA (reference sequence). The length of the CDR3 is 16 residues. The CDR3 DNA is TGCAGTGCTGGAGCCGGGACTACCTCGAACACCGGGGAGCTGTTTTTT. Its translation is CSAGAGTTSNTGELFF.

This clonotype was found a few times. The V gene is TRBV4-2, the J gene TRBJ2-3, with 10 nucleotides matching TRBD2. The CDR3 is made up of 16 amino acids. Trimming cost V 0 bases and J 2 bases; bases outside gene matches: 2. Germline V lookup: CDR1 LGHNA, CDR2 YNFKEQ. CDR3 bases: TGTGCCAGCAGCCAAGAACTAGCGGGGTACACAGATACGCAGTATTTT. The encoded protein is CASSQELAGYTDTQYF.

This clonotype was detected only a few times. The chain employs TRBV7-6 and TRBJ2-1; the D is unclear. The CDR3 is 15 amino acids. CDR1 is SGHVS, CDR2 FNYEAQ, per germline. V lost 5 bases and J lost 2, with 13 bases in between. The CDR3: CASSHPLGPYNEQFF. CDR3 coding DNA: TGTGCCAGCAGCCACCCCTTAGGCCCCTACAATGAGCAGTTCTTC.

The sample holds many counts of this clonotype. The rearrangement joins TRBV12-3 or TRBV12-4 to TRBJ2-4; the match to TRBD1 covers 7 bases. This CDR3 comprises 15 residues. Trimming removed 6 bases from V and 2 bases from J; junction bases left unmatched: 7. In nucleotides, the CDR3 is TGTGCCAGCAGCCAAAACAGGGGTCCCAAAAACATTCAGTACTTC. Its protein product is CASSQNRGPKNIQYF.